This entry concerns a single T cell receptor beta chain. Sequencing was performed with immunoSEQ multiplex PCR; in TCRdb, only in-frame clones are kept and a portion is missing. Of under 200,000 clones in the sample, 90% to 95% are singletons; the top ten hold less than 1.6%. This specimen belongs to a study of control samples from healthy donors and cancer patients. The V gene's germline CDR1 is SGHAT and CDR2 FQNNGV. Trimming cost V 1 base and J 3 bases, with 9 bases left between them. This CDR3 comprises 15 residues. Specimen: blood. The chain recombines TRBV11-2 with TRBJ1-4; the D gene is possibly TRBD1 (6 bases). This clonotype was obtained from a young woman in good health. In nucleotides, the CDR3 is TGTGCCAGCAGCTTAGGGCCAGGGGCTAATGAAAAACTGTTTTTT. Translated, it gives CASSLGPGANEKLFF.